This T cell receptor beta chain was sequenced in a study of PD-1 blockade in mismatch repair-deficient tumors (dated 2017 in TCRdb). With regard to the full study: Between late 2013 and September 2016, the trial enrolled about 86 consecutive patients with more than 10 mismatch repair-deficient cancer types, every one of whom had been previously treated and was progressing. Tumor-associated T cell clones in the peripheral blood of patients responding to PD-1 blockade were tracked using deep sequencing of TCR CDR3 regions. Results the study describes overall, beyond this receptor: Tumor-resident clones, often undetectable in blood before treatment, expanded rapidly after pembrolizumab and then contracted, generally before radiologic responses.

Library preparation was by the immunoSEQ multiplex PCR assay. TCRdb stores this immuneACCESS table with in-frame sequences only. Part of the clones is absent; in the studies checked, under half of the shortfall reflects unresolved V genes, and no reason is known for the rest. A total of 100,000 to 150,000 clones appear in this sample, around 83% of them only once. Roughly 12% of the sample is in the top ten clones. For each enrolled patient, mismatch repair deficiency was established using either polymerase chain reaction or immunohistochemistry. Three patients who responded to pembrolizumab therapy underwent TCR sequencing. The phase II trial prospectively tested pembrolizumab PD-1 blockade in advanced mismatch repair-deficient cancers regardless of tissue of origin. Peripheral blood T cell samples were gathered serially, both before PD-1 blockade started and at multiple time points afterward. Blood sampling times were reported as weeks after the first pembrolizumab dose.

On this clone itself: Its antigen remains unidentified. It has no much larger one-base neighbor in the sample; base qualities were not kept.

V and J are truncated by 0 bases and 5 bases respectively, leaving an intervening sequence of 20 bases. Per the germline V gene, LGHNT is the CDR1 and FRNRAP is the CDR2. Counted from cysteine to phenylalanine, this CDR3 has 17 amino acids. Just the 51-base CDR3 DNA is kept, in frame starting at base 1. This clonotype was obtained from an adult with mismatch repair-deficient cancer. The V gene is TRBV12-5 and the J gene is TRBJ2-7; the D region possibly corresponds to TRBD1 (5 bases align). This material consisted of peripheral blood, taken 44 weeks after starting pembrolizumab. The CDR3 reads CASGLVLGRSNSHEQYF. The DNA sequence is TGTGCTAGTGGTTTGGTACTGGGGCGTAGCAACAGCCACGAGCAGTACTTC.